A single T cell receptor (beta chain) is shown here with its context. No antigen is known for it. Sequencing followed a ViraFEST assay step that expanded antigen-specific CD4+ T cells with viral peptide pools. Following culture for more than 9 days, CD4+ T cells were isolated. The study found no prior SARS-CoV-2 infection in the vaccine recipients, who tested negative for nucleocapsid antibodies. Wells each received approximately 2 million PBMC, cultured with 10 IU/ml IL-2 and 10 ug/ml peptides. It was on days 3 and 7 that half the medium was replaced with IL-2 medium. Libraries were prepared by immunoSEQ multiplex PCR; TCRdb keeps only in-frame clonotypes and omits some of them. The sample includes tens of thousands of clones, 65% to 75% seen only once; the top ten take roughly 3.5%. The data belong to a study of vaccination effects on CD4 cells after COVID-19. This CDR3 is built from 14 residues. The trim removed 11 bases at V and 3 bases at J, leaving 10 bases unmatched. The V gene's germline CDR1 is LNHDA and CDR2 SQIVND (reference sequence).

This TCR was sampled from a human donor who received a COVID-19 vaccine. V usage is TRBV19 and J usage is TRBJ2-3; TRBD2 agrees at 8 bases. Source: CD4+ T cells from PBMCs cultured with SARS-CoV-2 spike peptides, taken before COVID-19 vaccination. This chain's CDR3 is CASGAGVSTDTQYF. The CDR3 DNA is TGTGCCTCTGGAGCGGGAGTTAGTACAGATACGCAGTATTTT.